A single sample gave rise to the 22 T cell receptor beta chains below, sequenced in a study of lung T cells in sarcoidosis with Löfgren's syndrome (dated by TCRdb to 2016 to 2017). The data were produced on an Illumina MiSeq. TCRdb applied fastp at Q25 and MiXCR to the public reads, then kept only in-frame beta chains. Rows merge per CDR3 protein into single entries with the most common DNA and genes. The sample records about 63,000 distinct CDR3 sequences, 21% of which are singletons. Together, the top ten hold 2% to 2.5% of the sample. The sequenced material came from CD4+ T cells from PBMCs. All receptors derive from a human donor with sarcoidosis (Löfgren's syndrome or another form), or a control subject (not recorded which).

The chain carries TRBV10-3 and TRBJ2-5, with TRBD1 matching 8 bases. The CDR3 runs 16 residues. Trimming at V came to 2 bases and at J to 6 bases, leaving 11 bases not matched to a gene. Germline assignment: CDR1 ENHRY and CDR2 SYGVKD. CDR3 sequence: CAISEPGMTGEKTQYF. The CDR3 DNA reads TGTGCCATCAGTGAGCCGGGGATGACAGGGGAAAAGACCCAGTACTTC.

This clonotype was seen at least ten times. V is TRBV6-6 and J is TRBJ2-7; TRBD2 might be the D (5 bases). Trimming took 0 bases from V and 0 from J, leaving 9 bases between them. This CDR3 has 15 residues. CDR1 and CDR2 from the germline V gene are MNHNY and SVGAGI (reference sequence). This chain's CDR3 is CASSYSERSSYEQYF. CDR3 DNA sequence: TGTGCCAGCAGTTACTCGGAGCGGAGCTCCTACGAGCAGTACTTC.

The gene calls are TRBV19 and TRBJ2-1; 13 bases align to TRBD2. V shed 5 bases and J 8 bases; nucleotides not matched to a gene: 9. The CDR3 sequence is 16 residues long. CDR1 is LNHDA and CDR2 is SQIVND in the germline V gene (reference sequence). The CDR3 region has the DNA TGTGCCAGTAGTTCCGGACTAGCGGGAGTAATCTATGAGCAGTTCTTC. It codes for CASSSGLAGVIYEQFF.

This clonotype showed up many times. The V call is TRBV2, the J call TRBJ2-3, with D perhaps being TRBD1 or TRBD2 (5 bases each). This CDR3 contains 15 residues. The V end was cut by 6 bases, the J end by 6 bases, with 19 bases between. Germline V lookup: CDR1 SNHLY, CDR2 FYNNEI. The CDR3 nucleotides are TGTGCCAGCAGCCGACCGGGCCAGGGAGTGGATACGCAGTATTTT. Residues: CASSRPGQGVDTQYF.

Note on this clonotype: A read error is possible here, since a much larger clone lies one base away. The gene calls are TRBV4-1 and TRBJ2-4; the D gene is possibly TRBD2 (5 bases). Germline lookup yields CDR1 MGHRA and CDR2 YSYEKL. The CDR3 loop spans 13 amino acids. CDR3 loop: CAGSQDMRTDQYF. CDR3 in DNA: TGCGCCGGCAGCCAAGATATGCGGACTGATCAGTACTTC.

This clonotype has a count of ten or more. V gene TRBV7-8 combines with J gene TRBJ2-2; 8 bases agree with TRBD1. J gave up 3 bases and V 10 bases, and 13 bases lay outside the gene matches. This CDR3 has 16 amino acids. Looked up from germline, CDR1 is SGHVS and CDR2 is FQNEAQ. In nucleotides, the CDR3 is TGTGCCACCAGACAAGACAGGGGAGAGGACACCGGGGAGCTGTTTTTT. Its protein product is CATRQDRGEDTGELFF.

The J gene is TRBJ1-6, the V gene TRBV2; D is uncertain. V shed 8 bases and J shed 5 bases, with 10 bases lying between them. Per germline, CDR1 SNHLY and CDR2 FYNNEI. The CDR3 runs to 13 residues. The CDR3 loop is CASSTLNNSPLHF. For the CDR3, the DNA is TGTGCCAGCTCGACGCTTAATAATTCACCCCTCCACTTT.

This clonotype was recorded only once. Being one base from a much bigger clone, this may be a read error. This sequence joins TRBV6-2 or TRBV6-3 and TRBJ1-1; D gene uncertain. In germline, CDR1 is MNHEY, CDR2 SVGEGT. The CDR3 is 15 amino acids. The CDR3 sequence: CASKQRGNMNAEAFF. The CDR3 DNA sequence: TGTGCCAGCAAGCAGAGAGGGAACATGAACGCTGAAGCTTTCTTT.

This clonotype was picked up many times. The chain links TRBV7-9 to TRBJ1-2; the D gene is possibly TRBD1 (6 bases). This CDR3 has 14 residues. CDR1 is SEHNR, CDR2 FQNEAQ, per germline (reference sequence). The V and J ends lost 5 bases and 1 base respectively, with 11 bases between them. CDR3 in DNA: TGTGCCAGCAGCCTGGACAGTTATAACTATGGCTACACCTTC. It is translated as CASSLDSYNYGYTF.

The CDR3 nucleotides read TGTGCCAGCAGCCGGAGGGAGGGATACGAGCAGTACTTC. Translating gives CASSRREGYEQYF. The chain carries TRBV3-1 and TRBJ2-7, with 7 bases fitting TRBD2. This CDR3 region has 13 residues. Germline trimming cut 4 bases from V and 4 bases from J; bases unmatched to any gene: 4. The germline CDR1 and CDR2 sequences are LGHDT and YNNKEL (reference sequence).

This clonotype came up many times. This rearrangement joins TRBV6-1 to TRBJ1-2; D possibly corresponds to TRBD1 (6 bases). V was pared by 6 bases and J by 2 bases, with 22 bases between. The CDR3 is 17 residues long. Germline values: CDR1 MNHNS, CDR2 SASEGT. The CDR3: CASRLGRGTPGNYGYTF. In DNA, the CDR3 is TGTGCCAGCAGGTTGGGCAGGGGAACGCCTGGGAACTATGGCTACACCTTC.

This clonotype came up once. Since a much larger clone is just one base distant, this may be a read error. The V gene is TRBV20-1, the J gene TRBJ1-2, with TRBD1 as a possible D gene (6 bases). Trimming cost V 3 bases and J 13 bases, with 21 bases left between them. Germline assignment: CDR1 DFQATT and CDR2 SNEGSKA (reference sequence). The CDR3 extends over 13 amino acids. CDR3 sequence: CSARWGAHRRGTF. Written as DNA, the CDR3 is TGCAGTGCTAGGTGGGGGGCCCACAGAAGGGGCACCTTC.

This clonotype was observed at least ten times. CDR3 DNA: TGCGCCAGCAGCCTGCGTGAAAATGAGCAGTTCTTC. Protein: CASSLRENEQFF. The gene calls are TRBV4-1 and TRBJ2-1; D not certain. Trimming removed 4 bases from V and 7 bases from J, with 8 bases in between. The CDR3 is 12 residues long. Germline V gives CDR1 MGHRA, CDR2 YSYEKL.

The chain uses TRBV19 and TRBJ1-1; 7 bases match TRBD1. CDR1 and CDR2 (germline): LNHDA, SQIVND (reference sequence). The V and J ends lost 2 bases and 0 bases, in that order; junction bases with no gene match: 9. The CDR3 is 17 residues long. The CDR3 spells CASSINWGQTLNTEAFF. DNA for the CDR3: TGTGCCAGTAGTATAAACTGGGGACAGACCTTGAACACTGAAGCTTTCTTT. The whole variable domain, filled in from reference TRBV19 and TRBJ1-1, reads DGGITQSPKYLFRKEGQNVTLSCEQNLNHDAMYWYRQDPGQGLRLIYYSQIVNDFQKGDIAEGYSVSREKKESFPLTVTSAQKNPTAFYLCASSINWGQTLNTEAFFGQGTRLTVV.

On this clonotype itself: Given a much more abundant clone one base away, this may be a read error. The J gene is TRBJ1-4, the V gene TRBV12-3 or TRBV12-4; TRBD1 matches at 8 bases. Trimming took 8 bases from V and 6 from J; bases not matched to a gene: 8. The CDR3 spans 14 residues. The CDR3 DNA follows: TGTGCCAGCGCAGGGGGCAGGGGATATGAAAAACTGTTTTTT. Its protein product is CASAGGRGYEKLFF.

The table lists this clonotype with many counts. The rearrangement links TRBV7-2 to TRBJ2-4; D call uncertain. Germline V CDR1 and CDR2: SGHTA, FQGNSA. The CDR3 runs 15 residues. The V and J ends lost 5 bases and 5 bases respectively, with 16 bases between them. CDR3 sequence (DNA): TGTGCCAGCAGCCCCAGGCGGACGGACCAAAACATTCAGTACTTC. Translated: CASSPRRTDQNIQYF.

At least ten counts were recorded for this clonotype. The chain employs TRBV7-9 and TRBJ1-1; perhaps TRBD1 as D (5 bases). Germline CDR1 SEHNR, CDR2 FQNEAQ (reference sequence). Trimming shortened V by 5 bases and J by 8 bases, and 12 bases separated the two germline ends. The CDR3 runs to 12 residues. The CDR3 DNA reads TGTGCCAGCAGCCGTGAGGGACCCGAAGCTTTCTTT. As protein: CASSREGPEAFF.

This clonotype was recorded many times. The J gene is TRBJ2-5, the V gene TRBV27; D ambiguous. The CDR3 is 15 residues long. Deletions cut 4 bases from V and 2 bases from J, with 14 bases between. Germline V lookup: CDR1 MNHEY, CDR2 SMNVEV (reference sequence). The CDR3 spells CASSSLGRKQETQYF. The CDR3 DNA follows: TGTGCCAGCAGTTCTCTCGGACGGAAACAAGAGACCCAGTACTTC.

This clonotype was counted at least ten times. The CDR3 nucleotides are TGTGCCAGCAGTTTAAGTCTGCAGAGCAATCAGCCCCAGCATTTT. Translation: CASSLSLQSNQPQHF. The chain employs TRBV28 and TRBJ1-5; D is unresolved. This CDR3 contains 15 residues. V was cut by 2 bases and J by 1 base, with 9 bases left in between. Germline CDR1 MDHEN, CDR2 SYDVKM.

This clonotype was detected a few times. This rearrangement joins TRBV5-5 to TRBJ2-5; perhaps TRBD2 as D (6 bases). The CDR3 length is 13 residues. Trimming pared 1 base from V and 4 bases from J, leaving 8 bases between. Germline loops: CDR1 SGHKS, CDR2 YYEKEE (reference sequence). CDR3 sequence reads: CASSLNGGETQYF. The CDR3 DNA reads as TGTGCCAGCAGCTTGAACGGGGGAGAGACCCAGTACTTC.

This clonotype was recorded at least ten times. CDR3 in amino acids: CASSDTTGKSGNTIYF. CDR3 DNA sequence: TGTGCCAGCAGTGATACTACAGGGAAATCCGGAAACACCATATATTTT. The chain recombines TRBV25-1 with TRBJ1-3; tentatively, D is TRBD1 (6 bases). Germline lookup yields CDR1 MGHDK and CDR2 SYGVNS. V lost 3 bases, J lost 4 bases, and 16 bases lay in between. This CDR3 is built from 16 residues.

This clonotype appeared a few times. A read error may account for a junction end that differs from germline. V usage is TRBV7-7 and J usage is TRBJ2-1; a weak D match, TRBD2 (5 bases). Germline CDR1 SSHAT, CDR2 FNYEAQ (reference sequence). This CDR3 spans 14 amino acids. CDR3 DNA sequence: TGTGCTAGCAGCCTTTACGGAGGAGACAATGAGCAGTTCTTC. Translation: CASSLYGGDNEQFF. The full variable domain, completed using reference TRBV7-7 and TRBJ2-1, is GAGVSQSPRYKVTKRGQDVTLRCDPISSHATLYWYQQALGQGPEFLTYFNYEAQPDKSGLPSDRFSAERPEGSISTLTIQRTEQRDSAMYRCASSLYGGDNEQFFGPGTRLTVL.